A selection of T cell receptor beta chains follows, all from one sample in a study of control samples from healthy donors and cancer patients. Assay used: immunoSEQ multiplex PCR; TCRdb lists only in-frame clones, some missing. Here the sample spans approximately 140,000 clones, over 85% being singletons. The specimen was blood. Receptor source: a man younger than 40 in good health. Both conserved end residues are part of each CDR3. The order of the fields is J gene, D gene, V gene, clone size, CDR3 protein, CDR3 DNA. D genes are given only for firm matches. Some rows mark clone size as missing; the rest say once, few, many or name a class of expanded clone.

j_gene: TRBJ2-7
d_gene: NA
v_gene: TRBV5-1
abundance: once
CDR3aa: CASSLAGGASYEQYF
CDR3nt: TGCGCCAGCAGCTTGGCCGGTGGGGCTAGCTACGAGCAGTACTTC

j_gene: TRBJ1-1
d_gene: NA
v_gene: TRBV19
abundance: NA
CDR3aa: CASSPRVKVSEAFF
CDR3nt: TGTGCCAGTAGTCCCAGGGTTAAGGTTTCGGAAGCTTTCTTT

j_gene: TRBJ2-2
d_gene: TRBD2
v_gene: TRBV27
abundance: NA
CDR3aa: CASTSPGGNTGELFF
CDR3nt: TGTGCCAGCACCTCGCCGGGAGGGAACACCGGGGAGCTGTTTTTT

j_gene: TRBJ2-5
d_gene: TRBD1
v_gene: TRBV7-8
abundance: NA
CDR3aa: CASSLANGGTGGETQYF
CDR3nt: TGTGCCAGCAGCTTAGCGAATGGGGGGACAGGGGGAGAGACCCAGTACTTC

j_gene: TRBJ2-3
d_gene: TRBD2
v_gene: TRBV7-9
abundance: NA
CDR3aa: CASSLPATSGGTQYF
CDR3nt: TGTGCCAGCAGCTTACCGGCAACTAGCGGGGGTACGCAGTATTTT

j_gene: TRBJ2-3
d_gene: NA
v_gene: TRBV7-2
abundance: NA
CDR3aa: CASSLRTTQYF
CDR3nt: TGTGCCAGCAGCTTACGGACCACGCAGTATTTT

j_gene: TRBJ1-1
d_gene: NA
v_gene: TRBV30
abundance: NA
CDR3aa: CAWSARGNTEAFF
CDR3nt: TGTGCCTGGAGCGCCAGGGGGAACACTGAAGCTTTCTTT

j_gene: TRBJ2-1
d_gene: TRBD1
v_gene: TRBV10-2
abundance: NA
CDR3aa: CASKGRQGVGNEQFF
CDR3nt: TGCGCCAGCAAAGGGAGACAGGGAGTTGGTAATGAGCAGTTCTTC

j_gene: TRBJ1-1
d_gene: TRBD1
v_gene: TRBV6-5
abundance: NA
CDR3aa: CASSYSTGATEAFF
CDR3nt: TGTGCCAGCAGTTACTCGACAGGGGCCACTGAAGCTTTCTTT

j_gene: TRBJ1-5
d_gene: TRBD1
v_gene: TRBV18
abundance: NA
CDR3aa: CASSLTGGNNQPQHF
CDR3nt: TGTGCCAGCTCCCTAACAGGGGGCAACAATCAGCCCCAGCATTTT

j_gene: TRBJ2-1
d_gene: NA
v_gene: TRBV11-3
abundance: NA
CDR3aa: CASSSYRTYNEQFF
CDR3nt: TGTGCCAGCAGCAGCTACCGGACCTACAATGAGCAGTTCTTC

j_gene: TRBJ2-5
d_gene: NA
v_gene: TRBV6-1
abundance: NA
CDR3aa: CASSESSPRETQYF
CDR3nt: TGTGCCAGCAGTGAATCGTCCCCTAGGGAGACCCAGTACTTC

j_gene: TRBJ1-1
d_gene: NA
v_gene: TRBV2
abundance: NA
CDR3aa: CASRGSGTPYTEAFF
CDR3nt: TGTGCCAGCAGGGGATCCGGGACGCCCTACACTGAAGCTTTCTTT

j_gene: TRBJ1-2
d_gene: NA
v_gene: TRBV25-1
abundance: NA
CDR3aa: CASSETGRPGHYGYTF
CDR3nt: TGTGCCAGCAGTGAAACGGGAAGACCAGGCCACTATGGCTACACCTTC

j_gene: TRBJ2-1
d_gene: TRBD2
v_gene: TRBV3-1/TRBV3-2
abundance: NA
CDR3aa: CASTRTSGSNNEQFF
CDR3nt: TGTGCCAGCACCCGGACTAGCGGGTCAAACAATGAGCAGTTCTTC

j_gene: TRBJ2-2
d_gene: TRBD2
v_gene: TRBV3-1/TRBV3-2
abundance: NA
CDR3aa: CASSQSGRFTGELFF
CDR3nt: TGTGCCAGCAGCCAGAGCGGGAGATTCACCGGGGAGCTGTTTTTT

j_gene: TRBJ2-3
d_gene: TRBD1
v_gene: TRBV18
abundance: NA
CDR3aa: CASSPTGGIATDTQYF
CDR3nt: TGTGCCAGCTCACCCACAGGGGGCATAGCCACAGATACGCAGTATTTT

j_gene: TRBJ2-1
d_gene: NA
v_gene: TRBV28
abundance: once
CDR3aa: CATLYGASSYNEQFF
CDR3nt: TGTGCCACACTATATGGGGCTAGCTCCTACAATGAGCAGTTCTTC

j_gene: TRBJ2-5
d_gene: NA
v_gene: TRBV6-2/TRBV6-3
abundance: NA
CDR3aa: CASSYVAGASQETQYF
CDR3nt: TGTGCCAGCAGTTACGTGGCAGGCGCCTCCCAAGAGACCCAGTACTTC

j_gene: TRBJ2-7
d_gene: NA
v_gene: TRBV6-1
abundance: few
CDR3aa: CASSEGARASGSYEQYF
CDR3nt: TGTGCCAGCAGTGAAGGAGCTCGCGCCTCCGGCTCGTACGAGCAGTACTTC

j_gene: TRBJ2-3
d_gene: TRBD2
v_gene: TRBV27
abundance: NA
CDR3aa: CASSSWRGRDTQYF
CDR3nt: TGTGCCAGCAGTTCGTGGCGGGGGAGGGATACGCAGTATTTT

j_gene: TRBJ2-2
d_gene: NA
v_gene: TRBV6-4
abundance: NA
CDR3aa: CASSDANTGELFF
CDR3nt: TGTGCCAGCAGTGATGCGAACACCGGGGAGCTGTTTTTT

j_gene: TRBJ1-1
d_gene: NA
v_gene: TRBV5-4
abundance: NA
CDR3aa: CASSLGISQPNTEAFF
CDR3nt: TGTGCCAGCAGCTTGGGTATCAGTCAGCCGAACACTGAAGCTTTCTTT

j_gene: TRBJ2-2
d_gene: TRBD1
v_gene: TRBV11-3
abundance: once
CDR3aa: CASSSTGGSNTGELFF
CDR3nt: TGTGCCAGCAGCTCCACAGGGGGCTCGAACACCGGGGAGCTGTTTTTT

j_gene: TRBJ2-7
d_gene: NA
v_gene: TRBV11-3
abundance: NA
CDR3aa: CASSVETRGEQYF
CDR3nt: TGTGCCAGCAGCGTAGAGACTAGGGGCGAGCAGTACTTC

j_gene: TRBJ2-5
d_gene: NA
v_gene: TRBV6-6
abundance: NA
CDR3aa: CASSAGTDQETQYF
CDR3nt: TGTGCCAGCAGCGCCGGGACTGATCAAGAGACCCAGTACTTC

j_gene: TRBJ2-1
d_gene: NA
v_gene: TRBV2
abundance: once
CDR3aa: CASSDRGSNEQFF
CDR3nt: TGTGCCAGCAGTGATCGGGGGTCCAATGAGCAGTTCTTC

j_gene: TRBJ1-5
d_gene: NA
v_gene: TRBV7-2
abundance: few
CDR3aa: CASSLGGSYSNQPQHF
CDR3nt: TGTGCCAGCAGCTTAGGAGGCAGCTATAGCAATCAGCCCCAGCATTTT

j_gene: TRBJ2-7
d_gene: TRBD2
v_gene: TRBV7-2
abundance: NA
CDR3aa: CATSRASGSYEQYF
CDR3nt: TGTGCCACCTCTCGGGCTAGCGGCTCCTACGAGCAGTACTTC

j_gene: TRBJ2-1
d_gene: NA
v_gene: TRBV21-1
abundance: NA
CDR3aa: CASSSNEQFF
CDR3nt: TGTGCCAGCAGCAGCAATGAGCAGTTCTTC